Presented here are 8 T cell receptor beta chains from one specimen sequenced in a study of blood T cell repertoires in COVID-19. Here immunoSEQ multiplex PCR was the method, and the copy in TCRdb shows in-frame clones only, minus some. The sample records tens of thousands of clones, roughly 88% being singletons. The sequenced sample consisted of peripheral blood. Receptor source: a human donor with active COVID-19. The donor label of this sample is uncertain.

This rearrangement joins TRBV28 to TRBJ2-7; TRBD2 matches 14 bases. Germline trimming cut 6 bases from V and 7 bases from J; bases unmatched to any gene: 8. The CDR3 totals 15 residues. Germline V gene sequence: CDR1 MDHEN, CDR2 SYDVKM. CDR3 residues: CASSIRLAGGGEQYF. The CDR3 DNA is TGTGCCAGCAGCATCAGACTAGCGGGAGGGGGTGAGCAGTACTTC.

The V and J genes are TRBV11-2 and TRBJ1-1; D perhaps matches TRBD1 (6 bases). This CDR3 has 15 residues. V lost 5 bases and J 1 base, leaving 14 bases between the germline ends. Germline CDR1 reads SGHAT; CDR2 reads FQNNGV. CDR3 coding DNA: TGTGCCAGCAGCACTTACCGGGACAAGAACACTGAAGCTTTCTTT. This codes for CASSTYRDKNTEAFF.

The chain uses TRBV4-3 and TRBJ2-3; TRBD2 matches at 10 bases. CDR3 length equals 18 residues. V shed 3 bases, J shed 0 bases, and the junction held 9 bases outside the gene matches. From germline, CDR1 is LGHNA and CDR2 YSLEER. The CDR3 sequence: CASSQDEGLAASTDTQYF. The CDR3 DNA follows: TGCGCCAGCAGCCAGGACGAAGGACTAGCGGCTAGCACAGATACGCAGTATTTT.

Notes on this clone: This same CDR3 is encoded by further DNA sequences in the sample. This chain joins TRBV12-3 or TRBV12-4 and TRBJ2-7; no reliable D call. The CDR3 loop spans 11 amino acids. V lost 4 bases and J 3 bases, leaving 4 bases between the germline ends. The CDR3 loop reads CASSSRYEQYF. CDR3 in DNA: TGTGCCAGCAGTTCCCGCTACGAGCAGTACTTC.

This clone was recorded only once. The rearrangement links TRBV5-4 to TRBJ1-1, with D maybe TRBD1 (5 bases). V dropped 0 bases and J dropped 4 bases, with 10 bases sitting between them. There are 14 residues in the CDR3. The germline V gene encodes CDR1 SGHNT and CDR2 YYREEE (reference sequence). The CDR3 coding sequence is TGTGCCAGCAGCTTGGTGGAAAGGGGCACTGAAGCTTTCTTT. Protein: CASSLVERGTEAFF. The entire variable domain, with the rest obtained from reference TRBV5-4 and TRBJ1-1, is as follows: ETGVTQSPTHLIKTRGQQVTLRCSSQSGHNTVSWYQQALGQGPQFIFQYYREEENGRGNFPPRFSGLQFPNYSSELNVNALELDDSALYLCASSLVERGTEAFFGQGTRLTVV.

The V call is TRBV7-2, the J call TRBJ1-2; possible D gene TRBD1, 6 bases. CDR3 length: 13 amino acids. Germline CDR1 is SGHTA and CDR2 is FQGNSA. Trimming left V 4 bases short and J 5 bases short, with 11 bases between. CDR3: CASSSRDNYGYTF. The CDR3 DNA follows: TGTGCCAGCAGCTCCCGGGACAATTATGGCTACACCTTC.

This clone came up once. The V and J genes are TRBV28 and TRBJ2-7; 7 bases are a match to TRBD1. Germline V CDR1 and CDR2: MDHEN, SYDVKM. CDR3 size: 16 residues. J was trimmed by 4 bases and V by 6 bases; bases with no gene match: 15. The CDR3 bases are TGTGCCAGCAGCTTCGACTTGGGGACAGCATTATACGAGCAGTACTTC. Translation gives CASSFDLGTALYEQYF.

The chain uses TRBV14 and TRBJ1-2; 7 bases are a match to TRBD1. The CDR3 is 15 amino acids. Germline V lookup: CDR1 SGHDN, CDR2 FVKESK. Unmatched junction bases numbered 7, after V lost 2 bases and J lost 4 bases. The DNA for the CDR3 is TGTGCCAGCAGCCAAAGCGTGACAGGGACCTATGGCTACACCTTC. Amino acids: CASSQSVTGTYGYTF.